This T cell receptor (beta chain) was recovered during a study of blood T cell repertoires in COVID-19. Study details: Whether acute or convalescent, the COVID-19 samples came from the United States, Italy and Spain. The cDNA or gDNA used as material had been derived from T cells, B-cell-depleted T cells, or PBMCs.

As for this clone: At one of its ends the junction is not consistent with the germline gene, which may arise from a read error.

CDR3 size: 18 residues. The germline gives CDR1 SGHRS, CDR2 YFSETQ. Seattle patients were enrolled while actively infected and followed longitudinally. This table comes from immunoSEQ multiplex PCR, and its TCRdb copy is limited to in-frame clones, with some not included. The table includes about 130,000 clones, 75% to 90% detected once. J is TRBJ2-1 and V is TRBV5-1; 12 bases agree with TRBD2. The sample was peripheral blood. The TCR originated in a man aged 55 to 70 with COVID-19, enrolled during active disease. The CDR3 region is CASSPPTSGGTKKSEQFF. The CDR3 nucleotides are TGCGCCAGCAGCCCACCGACTAGCGGGGGCACCAAAAAGAGTGAGCAATTCTTC. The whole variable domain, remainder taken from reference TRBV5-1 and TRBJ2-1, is KAGVTQTPRYLIKTRGQQVTLSCSPISGHRSVSWYQQTPGQGLQFLFEYFSETQRNKGNFPGRFSGRQFSNSRSEMNVSTLELGDSALYLCASSPPTSGGTKKSEQFFGPGTRLTVL.